The source of this T cell receptor beta chain is a study of blood T cell repertoires in COVID-19. The overall study: The United States, Italy and Spain supplied acute and convalescent COVID-19 samples. Sources were T cells, B-cell-depleted T cells, or PBMCs; the material itself was cDNA or gDNA.

This CDR3 spans 15 amino acids. V was cut by 11 bases and J by 4 bases, with 21 bases left in between. Germline V gene data show CDR1 as MNHEY and CDR2 as SVGAGI. Methods used by the authors: Estimates of nucleated cell counts were drawn from the amplification of reference gene primers. TCRdb's copy holds only in-frame clones and misses some; the assay was immunoSEQ multiplex PCR. Clonal size and the V and J genes are those of that table, whereas D and trimming came from the DNA. Of 150,000 or so clones listed, 86% were seen once; the top ten hold 7.5% to 8.5%. Material: peripheral blood. This TCR derives from an older woman with acute or convalescent COVID-19. The chain carries TRBV6-5 and TRBJ1-5, with D perhaps TRBD1 (5 bases). The CDR3 protein is CAGARERGGNQPQHF. In DNA form, the CDR3 reads TGTGCCGGGGCCAGGGAGAGGGGAGGTAATCAGCCCCAGCATTTT.